This entry concerns a single T cell receptor beta chain. No antigen is known for it. Sequencing was performed with immunoSEQ multiplex PCR; in TCRdb, only in-frame clones are kept and a portion is missing. The sample consists of about 150,000 clones, roughly nine tenths of them appearing once. These data come from a study of OX40 agonist ivuxolimab in advanced cancers. Study-level information: Patients in the trial were receiving intravenous ivuxolimab every 2 weeks, at doses of 0.01 to 10 mg/kg.

With baseline, cycle 4 day 1, and cycle 7 day 1 as timepoints, blood was sampled. General study results and limits: Relative to CD4+ cells, CD8+ T cells on average had more expanded clones. CD4+ and CD8+ blood T cells expanded clonally by week 6 at 0.1 to 3.0 mg/kg.

V lost 5 bases and J lost 7; bases outside the gene matches: 7. This CDR3 has 14 amino acids. The V gene's germline CDR1 is MDHEN and CDR2 SYDVKM. The sequences come from CD4+ or CD8+ T cells sorted from blood, collected in a trial of the OX40 agonist ivuxolimab. V gene TRBV28 combines with J gene TRBJ1-4; TRBD1 agrees at 7 bases. The clonotype was recovered from an adult with an advanced solid tumor such as melanoma, head and neck, liver or kidney cancer. Here the CDR3 reads CASSPDRVFEKLFF. In DNA form, the CDR3 reads TGTGCCAGCAGTCCTGACAGGGTTTTTGAAAAACTGTTTTTT. The whole variable domain, remainder taken from reference TRBV28 and TRBJ1-4, is DVKVTQSSRYLVKRTGEKVFLECVQDMDHENMFWYRQDPGLGLRLIYFSYDVKMKEKGDIPEGYSVSREKKERFSLILESASTNQTSMYLCASSPDRVFEKLFFGSGTQLSVL.